Each of the 24 T cell receptor beta chains below was sequenced from the same sample in a study of blood T cell repertoires in COVID-19 (TCRdb year 2020). To prepare the library, the immunoSEQ multiplex PCR assay was applied. Imported from immuneACCESS, the table was reduced by TCRdb to in-frame sequences with V and J called. These copies leave out some clones; in studies compared against another copy, an unresolved V gene accounts for under half, and the cause of the remainder is not known. For this sample the table gives fewer than 500,000 clones, of which around 90% were detected only once. In total, the top ten clones hold 0.7% of the sample. Sequenced: PBMCs or T cells enriched from blood (not recorded which). The receptors stem from a woman aged 18 to 35 who had recovered from COVID-19.

The chain couples TRBV28 to TRBJ2-3; D may be TRBD2 (5 bases). Germline-derived CDR1 and CDR2 are MDHEN and SYDVKM. The CDR3 runs 16 residues. V was cut by 5 bases and J by 1 base, with 16 bases left in between. For the CDR3, the DNA is TGTGCCAGCAGTCCCCCCGGGATCCTCCGCACAGATACGCAGTATTTT. Amino acid sequence: CASSPPGILRTDTQYF.

The chain joins TRBV5-1 to TRBJ1-3; the D is unclear. Germline CDR1 and CDR2: SGHRS and YFSETQ. This CDR3 is 12 amino acids long. V was pared by 3 bases and J by 2 bases, with 3 bases between. This CDR3 is CASSSTGNTIYF. The CDR3 DNA reads as TGCGCCAGCAGCTCAACTGGAAACACCATATATTTT.

The V call is TRBV19, the J call TRBJ1-1, with D unclear. The germline V gene encodes CDR1 LNHDA and CDR2 SQIVND (reference sequence). The CDR3 has 13 residues. V shed 3 bases and J shed 7 bases, with 12 bases lying between them. The CDR3 DNA sequence: TGTGCCAGTAGTATTCCCGGAGAGTTTGAAGCTTTCTTT. Translation gives CASSIPGEFEAFF. Combining the CDR3 with reference TRBV19 and TRBJ1-1 gives the whole variable domain DGGITQSPKYLFRKEGQNVTLSCEQNLNHDAMYWYRQDPGQGLRLIYYSQIVNDFQKGDIAEGYSVSREKKESFPLTVTSAQKNPTAFYLCASSIPGEFEAFFGQGTRLTVV.

This rearrangement joins TRBV29-1 to TRBJ1-1, with D perhaps matching TRBD1 (5 bases). The V gene lost 3 bases and the J gene lost 7 bases, with 9 bases spanning the gap. The CDR3 spans 11 residues. CDR1 is SQVTM, CDR2 ANQGSEA, per germline. The CDR3 coding sequence is TGCAGCGTTGACGGGGGTTTTGAAGCTTTCTTT. This sequence encodes CSVDGGFEAFF.

The J gene is TRBJ2-5, the V gene TRBV9, with TRBD2 matching over 12 bases. This CDR3 spans 16 amino acids. V lost 0 bases and J lost 4; bases outside the gene matches: 4. Germline CDR1 and CDR2: SGDLS and YYNGEE. CDR3 DNA sequence: TGTGCCAGCAGCGTAGGAGCTAGCGGGGGGGCAGAGACCCAGTACTTC. As protein: CASSVGASGGAETQYF. The full variable domain, completed using reference TRBV9 and TRBJ2-5, is DSGVTQTPKHLITATGQRVTLRCSPRSGDLSVYWYQQSLDQGLQFLIQYYNGEERAKGNILERFSAQQFPDLHSELNLSSLELGDSALYFCASSVGASGGAETQYFGPGTRLLVL.

This chain links TRBV19 with TRBJ1-1; TRBD1 matches at 7 bases. This CDR3 is built from 13 residues. J gave up 4 bases and V 6 bases, and 5 bases lay outside the gene matches. CDR1 is LNHDA and CDR2 is SQIVND in the germline V gene (reference sequence). CDR3 sequence reads: CASSVNRGTEAFF. CDR3 DNA: TGTGCCAGTAGCGTTAACAGGGGCACTGAAGCTTTCTTT.

The chain carries TRBV18 and TRBJ1-4, with a possible D match to TRBD1 (5 bases). Trimming took off 2 bases at V and 7 bases at J, with 11 bases between the two ends. In germline, CDR1 is KGHSH, CDR2 LQKENI. The CDR3 extends over 14 amino acids. DNA for the CDR3: TGTGCCAGCTCACCAGGTGGGGGAGGTGAAAAACTGTTTTTT. Its protein product is CASSPGGGGEKLFF.

This clone was recorded a few times. CDR3: CASSARVNEKLFF. CDR3 bases: TGTGCCAGCTCCGCCAGGGTTAATGAAAAACTGTTTTTT. The chain recombines TRBV18 with TRBJ1-4, with a tentative D call TRBD1 (5 bases). Trimming left V 6 bases short and J 4 bases short, with 9 bases between. The CDR3 runs 13 residues. Germline V gives CDR1 KGHSH, CDR2 LQKENI.

The V and J genes are TRBV25-1 and TRBJ1-2; D unresolved. Trimming pared 3 bases from V and 8 bases from J, leaving 19 bases between. CDR1 and CDR2 (germline): MGHDK, SYGVNS. This CDR3 is built from 15 residues. This chain's CDR3 is CASSDARVGEVGYTF. The DNA of the CDR3 is TGTGCCAGCAGTGATGCACGGGTCGGAGAGGTCGGCTACACCTTC.

The J gene is TRBJ2-3, the V gene TRBV5-1; D remains unclear. CDR1 is SGHRS, CDR2 YFSETQ, per germline. The CDR3 covers 14 residues. Trimming stripped 3 bases from V and 3 bases from J, with 11 bases between. For the CDR3, the DNA is TGCGCCAGCAGCTGGCGACTCCTTACAGATACGCAGTATTTT. Encoded protein: CASSWRLLTDTQYF.

This chain uses TRBV28 with TRBJ2-7; possible D gene TRBD2, 6 bases. Trimming removed 7 bases at V and 3 bases at J, with 16 bases between. Looked up from germline, CDR1 is MDHEN and CDR2 is SYDVKM. This CDR3 comprises 14 residues. The CDR3 DNA sequence: TGTGCCAGCAAAGGGTCGGGGGAGATCTACGAGCAGTACTTC. Translated, it gives CASKGSGEIYEQYF.

This clone has more than one count but fewer than ten. The chain carries TRBV25-1 and TRBJ2-7, with D tentatively TRBD2 (5 bases). In germline, CDR1 is MGHDK, CDR2 SYGVNS. The CDR3 is made up of 16 amino acids. V was clipped by 7 bases and J by 1 base, with 20 bases between them. The CDR3 reads CASTGRETHLSYEQYF. The CDR3 DNA reads as TGTGCCAGCACTGGACGGGAAACCCACCTTTCCTACGAGCAGTACTTC.

This clone was detected once. The genes are TRBV9 and TRBJ2-2; TRBD2 agrees at 14 bases. From germline, CDR1 is SGDLS and CDR2 YYNGEE. This CDR3 comprises 13 residues. Trimming cost V 3 bases and J 13 bases; bases outside gene matches: 2. DNA for the CDR3: TGTGCCAGCAGCGGACTAGCGGGGGGGCGGCTGTTTTTT. This translates into CASSGLAGGRLFF. The entire variable domain, with the rest obtained from reference TRBV9 and TRBJ2-2, is as follows: DSGVTQTPKHLITATGQRVTLRCSPRSGDLSVYWYQQSLDQGLQFLIQYYNGEERAKGNILERFSAQQFPDLHSELNLSSLELGDSALYFCASSGLAGGRLFFGEGSRLTVL.

J is TRBJ2-7 and V is TRBV7-6; no definite D call. There are 14 residues in the CDR3. Trimming cost V 5 bases and J 0 bases, with 11 bases left between them. Germline CDR1 SGHVS, CDR2 FNYEAQ. For the CDR3, the DNA is TGTGCCAGCAGCGTATCCAGGAACTCCTACGAGCAGTACTTC. Translating gives CASSVSRNSYEQYF.

The chain links TRBV30 to TRBJ2-7; D may be TRBD2 (6 bases). V shed 4 bases and J shed 0 bases, with 16 bases lying between them. Germline V gene lookup returns CDR1 GTSNPN and CDR2 SVGIG (reference sequence). The CDR3 consists of 15 residues. The CDR3, as DNA: TGTGCCTGGACCGCTCCCGGGACTGTCTCCTACGAGCAGTACTTC. Its translation: CAWTAPGTVSYEQYF.

V usage is TRBV5-4 and J usage is TRBJ1-1, with D possibly being TRBD1 (5 bases). The V end lost 2 bases, the J end lost 5 bases, and 16 bases lay between the germline ends. CDR3 size: 15 residues. Looked up from germline, CDR1 is SGHNT and CDR2 is YYREEE (reference sequence). CDR3 loop: CASSLSRGLGTEAFF. DNA for the CDR3: TGTGCCAGCAGCTTAAGTAGGGGCCTGGGGACTGAAGCTTTCTTT.

The chain has TRBV5-6 and TRBJ2-7; D uncertain. CDR1 and CDR2 from the germline V gene are SGHDT and YYEEEE. Trimming took off 0 bases at V and 6 bases at J, with 16 bases between the two ends. This CDR3 is 15 amino acids long. The CDR3 DNA sequence: TGTGCCAGCAGCTTGGAAATGGGCCCAAATGTCGAGCAGTACTTC. It encodes CASSLEMGPNVEQYF.

This rearrangement joins TRBV5-1 to TRBJ1-2, with D perhaps TRBD1 (5 bases). CDR1 and CDR2 (germline): SGHRS, YFSETQ. CDR3 size: 15 residues. V was clipped by 0 bases and J by 2 bases, with 11 bases between them. The CDR3 here is CASSLGTTPNYGYTF. CDR3 coding DNA: TGCGCCAGCAGCTTGGGGACAACGCCAAACTATGGCTACACCTTC.

The rearrangement uses TRBV28 and TRBJ1-5; TRBD1 might be the D (6 bases). V lost 11 bases and J 4 bases, leaving 15 bases between the germline ends. CDR1 and CDR2 from the germline V gene are MDHEN and SYDVKM. The CDR3 is 13 amino acids. CDR3: CAWGGGGNQPQHF. The CDR3 nucleotides are TGTGCCTGGGGAGGGGGTGGTAATCAGCCCCAGCATTTT.

This rearrangement joins TRBV3-1 (or the pseudogene TRBV3-2) to TRBJ2-3; 8 positions match TRBD2. Germline V CDR1 and CDR2: LGHDT, YNNKEL (reference sequence). V gave up 4 bases and J gave up 5 bases; unmatched junction bases: 5. The CDR3 has 14 amino acids. The CDR3 sequence: CASSPTGGQDTQYF. In nucleotides, the CDR3 is TGTGCCAGCAGCCCGACGGGGGGGCAAGATACGCAGTATTTT.

The J gene is TRBJ2-7, the V gene TRBV28; 7 nucleotides align to TRBD1. CDR1 is MDHEN, CDR2 SYDVKM, per germline. Trimming removed 4 bases from V and 5 bases from J; junction bases left unmatched: 2. This CDR3 has 12 residues. The CDR3 nucleotides read TGTGCCAGCAGTTCGCAGGGGGACGAGCAGTACTTC. Protein product: CASSSQGDEQYF.

In nucleotides, the CDR3 is TGTGCTAGTGGTGCTCGGACAGACACTGAAGCTTTCTTT. This gives the protein CASGARTDTEAFF. J is TRBJ1-1 and V is TRBV12-5; a weak D match, TRBD1 (6 bases). Trimming removed 5 bases from V and 3 bases from J, with 10 bases in between. Germline V gene lookup returns CDR1 LGHNT and CDR2 FRNRAP. The CDR3 runs 13 residues.

The V call is TRBV6-5, the J call TRBJ1-6; TRBD1 agrees at 8 bases. Germline lookup yields CDR1 MNHEY and CDR2 SVGAGI. J was trimmed by 11 bases and V by 7 bases; bases with no gene match: 7. The CDR3 length is 13 residues. CDR3 sequence reads: CASKGAGGPPLHF. The CDR3 nucleotides read TGTGCCAGCAAAGGGGCAGGGGGCCCACCCCTCCACTTT.

The chain combines TRBV13 with TRBJ1-1; the match to TRBD1 covers 7 bases. CDR1 PRHDT and CDR2 FYEKMQ come from the germline V gene (reference sequence). Germline trimming cut 2 bases from V and 7 bases from J; bases unmatched to any gene: 10. This CDR3 comprises 15 residues. CDR3 sequence: CASSLNDRATIEAFF. In DNA, the CDR3 is TGTGCCAGCAGCTTAAATGACAGGGCGACTATTGAAGCTTTCTTT.